The clone carrying this T cell receptor beta chain was counted a single time. This record comes from a study of blood T cell repertoires in COVID-19. Across the study: COVID-19 samples, acute and convalescent, were from the United States, Italy and Spain. The analysed material was cDNA or gDNA that came from T cells, B-cell-depleted T cells, or PBMCs.

Libraries were prepared by immunoSEQ multiplex PCR; TCRdb keeps only in-frame clonotypes and omits some of them. The data contain 300,000 to 400,000 clones, 80% to 90% of them singletons. Losses at the gene ends were 3 bases for V and 0 bases for J; bases not matched to a gene: 10. The CDR3 has 18 amino acids. Germline V gives CDR1 LGHNA, CDR2 YNFKEQ. The sample was PBMCs or T cells enriched from blood (not recorded which). The chain recombines TRBV4-2 with TRBJ1-2, with 10 bases that match TRBD1. The source is a man between 18 and 29 years old who had recovered from COVID-19. The CDR3 reads CASSHPGQGGESNYGYTF. CDR3 coding DNA: TGTGCCAGCAGCCACCCTGGACAGGGGGGTGAATCTAACTATGGCTACACCTTC.